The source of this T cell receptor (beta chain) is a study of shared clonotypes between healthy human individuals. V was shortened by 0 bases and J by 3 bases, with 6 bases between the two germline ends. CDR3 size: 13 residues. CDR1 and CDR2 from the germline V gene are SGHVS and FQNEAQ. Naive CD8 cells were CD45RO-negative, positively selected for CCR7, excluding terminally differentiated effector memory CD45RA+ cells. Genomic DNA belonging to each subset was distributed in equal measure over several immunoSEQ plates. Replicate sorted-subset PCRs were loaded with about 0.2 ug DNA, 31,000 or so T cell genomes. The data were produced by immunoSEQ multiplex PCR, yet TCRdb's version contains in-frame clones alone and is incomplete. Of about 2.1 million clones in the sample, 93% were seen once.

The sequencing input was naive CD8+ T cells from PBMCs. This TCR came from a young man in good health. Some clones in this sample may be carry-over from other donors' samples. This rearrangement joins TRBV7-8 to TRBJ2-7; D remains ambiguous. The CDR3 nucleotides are TGTGCCAGCAGCTTAGCGGCTATCTACGAGCAGTACTTC. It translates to CASSLAAIYEQYF.